Following are 31 T cell receptor beta chains from one sample sequenced in a study of Graves' ophthalmopathy and Graves' hyperthyroidism. The TCR beta CDR3 regions underwent amplification from RNA transcripts. Second-round multiplex PCR followed a first-round RT-PCR using HTBI primers. MiXCR, applied by TCRdb to the multiplex PCR reads, yields one record per CDR3 protein. The data contain 350,000 or so distinct CDR3 sequences, roughly a sixth of them singletons. The sample was peripheral blood. Every receptor here comes from an adult man with Graves' ophthalmopathy.

Ten or more counts support this clonotype. This rearrangement joins TRBV4-3 to TRBJ1-6; a weak D match, TRBD1 (6 bases). Trimming left V 0 bases short and J 7 bases short, with 13 bases between. The CDR3 spans 16 residues. From germline, CDR1 is LGHNA and CDR2 YSLEER. CDR3: CASSQDPIRGNSPLHF. The CDR3 region has the DNA TGCGCCAGCAGCCAAGATCCCATCAGGGGCAATTCACCCCTCCACTTT.

Ten or more counts support this clonotype. This chain joins TRBV10-3 and TRBJ1-6, with D possibly matching TRBD1 (5 bases). The CDR3 length is 14 residues. V dropped 2 bases and J dropped 8 bases, with 10 bases sitting between them. The germline CDR1 and CDR2 sequences are ENHRY and SYGVKD. For the CDR3, the DNA is TGTGCCATCAGTGAGGACAGTGGAGATTCACCCCTCCACTTT. Translation gives CAISEDSGDSPLHF.

CDR3 coding DNA: TGTGCCAGCAGTTACTCGATCCCCAAAGGAATGAACACTGAAGCTTTCTTT. Translated: CASSYSIPKGMNTEAFF. The rearrangement links TRBV6-5 to TRBJ1-1; unclear D gene. This CDR3 is 17 amino acids long. Germline lookup yields CDR1 MNHEY and CDR2 SVGAGI. With 0 bases removed from V and 0 bases from J, the gap between germline ends came to 14 bases.

This clonotype was seen ten or more times. The V call is TRBV3-1, the J call TRBJ1-2; weak D call: TRBD1 (5 bases). The germline V and J ends were trimmed by 6 bases and 7 bases, with 18 bases remaining between them. The germline V gene encodes CDR1 LGHDT and CDR2 YNNKEL (reference sequence). This CDR3 contains 14 residues. CDR3 coding DNA: TGTGCCAGCAGTGGGGGGACGGGAAGCCTTGGCTACACCTTC. Amino acids: CASSGGTGSLGYTF.

This clonotype has ten or more counts. V gene TRBV12-3 or TRBV12-4 combines with J gene TRBJ1-5; unclear D gene. Trimming took off 2 bases at V and 8 bases at J, with 13 bases between the two ends. The CDR3 has 14 amino acids. In nucleotides, the CDR3 is TGTGCCAGCAGTTTATTCGGGGTCTCGGAGCCCCAGCATTTT. Its protein is CASSLFGVSEPQHF.

This clonotype has at least ten counts. This chain links TRBV6-1 with TRBJ1-5; D gene unclear. The ends were cut back, 6 bases at V and 2 bases at J, with 11 bases in the middle. Germline V gene lookup returns CDR1 MNHNS and CDR2 SASEGT. This CDR3 is 14 amino acids long. The CDR3 here is CASSPVLGNQPQHF. The DNA of the CDR3 is TGTGCCAGCAGCCCAGTGTTGGGCAATCAGCCCCAGCATTTT.

This clonotype was seen ten or more times. This chain links TRBV6-1 with TRBJ1-5, with D perhaps TRBD1 (5 bases). The CDR3 totals 15 residues. Trimming took 7 bases from V and 5 from J, leaving 18 bases between them. Germline V gene sequence: CDR1 MNHNS, CDR2 SASEGT. The CDR3 is CASTLRKGRDQPQHF. CDR3 DNA sequence: TGTGCCAGCACCCTGCGGAAAGGCAGGGATCAGCCCCAGCATTTT.

In this sample, this clonotype turned up many times. The rearrangement joins TRBV12-3 or TRBV12-4 to TRBJ2-5; unclear D gene. V lost 5 bases and J lost 2, with 12 bases in between. The CDR3 is 14 residues long. The CDR3 spells CASSATVPQETQYF. For the CDR3, the DNA is TGTGCCAGCAGTGCAACAGTACCGCAAGAGACCCAGTACTTC.

The table lists this clonotype with many counts. The V call is TRBV29-1, the J call TRBJ1-2, with 8 nucleotides matching TRBD1. This CDR3 has 10 residues. With V trimmed by 6 bases and J by 7 bases, 1 base remained unmatched. The germline gives CDR1 SQVTM, CDR2 ANQGSEA. The CDR3: CSVDRVGYTF. CDR3 in DNA: TGCAGCGTGGACAGGGTTGGCTACACCTTC.

The V gene is TRBV6-1, the J gene TRBJ2-7; D call uncertain. With 4 bases removed from V and 7 bases from J, the gap between germline ends came to 11 bases. CDR3 length: 12 amino acids. Germline V lookup: CDR1 MNHNS, CDR2 SASEGT. The CDR3 here is CASSGTPGEQYF. The CDR3 DNA follows: TGTGCCAGCAGTGGGACCCCCGGGGAGCAGTACTTC.

The gene calls are TRBV12-3 or TRBV12-4 and TRBJ2-7, with D uncertain. The CDR3 is made up of 13 amino acids. The ends were cut back, 5 bases at V and 5 bases at J, with 13 bases in the middle. The DNA of the CDR3 is TGTGCCAGCAGTCCGCCCCTCAGCCACGAGCAGTACTTC. This gives the protein CASSPPLSHEQYF.

The V gene is TRBV6-1, the J gene TRBJ1-5; D is uncertain. The CDR3 sequence is 14 residues long. In germline, CDR1 is MNHNS, CDR2 SASEGT. The germline V and J ends were trimmed by 8 bases and 3 bases, with 14 bases remaining between them. The CDR3: CASVPGNFNQPQHF. In nucleotides, the CDR3 is TGTGCCAGCGTCCCGGGAAACTTCAATCAGCCCCAGCATTTT.

The gene calls are TRBV20-1 and TRBJ1-5; the D gene is possibly TRBD1 (6 bases). Germline V CDR1 and CDR2: DFQATT, SNEGSKA (reference sequence). The V and J ends lost 0 bases and 2 bases respectively, with 14 bases between them. This CDR3 is 16 amino acids long. CDR3 coding DNA: TGCAGTGCTAGAGACTTTAGGGGGGGTGGCAATCAGCCCCAGCATTTT. Translated, it gives CSARDFRGGGNQPQHF.

This clonotype showed up many times. The chain joins TRBV9 to TRBJ2-6; 8 bases are shared with TRBD1. Trimming removed 4 bases from V and 4 bases from J; junction bases left unmatched: 10. The CDR3 totals 17 residues. In germline, CDR1 is SGDLS, CDR2 YYNGEE. Here the CDR3 DNA reads TGTGCCAGCAGCTTACCCCGGCAGGGGGCCGGGGCCAACGTCCTGACTTTC. It encodes CASSLPRQGAGANVLTF.

The table lists this clonotype with many counts. V is TRBV4-2 and J is TRBJ1-1, with 9 nucleotides matching TRBD1. This CDR3 has 14 residues. With 4 bases clipped from V and 1 base from J, the junction kept 1 base outside the gene matches. The germline CDR1 and CDR2 sequences are LGHNA and YNFKEQ. CDR3 DNA: TGTGCCAGCAGCCCGGACAGGGGGAACACTGAAGCTTTCTTT. Translating it yields CASSPDRGNTEAFF.

This clonotype was found many times. This rearrangement joins TRBV20-1 to TRBJ1-1; D is uncertain. CDR1 and CDR2 (germline): DFQATT, SNEGSKA (reference sequence). CDR3 length: 15 residues. V was clipped by 0 bases and J by 7 bases, with 18 bases between them. The CDR3 loop is CSARDFTGGGYEAFF. In nucleotides, the CDR3 is TGCAGTGCTAGAGATTTTACCGGCGGAGGGTATGAAGCTTTCTTT.

There are a few counts of this clonotype. The chain uses TRBV12-3 or TRBV12-4 and TRBJ2-7; 10 nucleotides agree with TRBD2. Trimming cost V 2 bases and J 7 bases; bases outside gene matches: 11. The CDR3 length is 16 residues. The CDR3 region is CASSLQRGTSAPEQYF. CDR3 nucleotides: TGTGCCAGCAGTTTACAGCGCGGGACTAGCGCGCCTGAGCAGTACTTC.

This clonotype was seen repeatedly, ten times or more. The chain is built from TRBV24-1 and TRBJ2-7, with D unresolved. CDR3 length: 13 residues. CDR1 is KGHDR, CDR2 SFDVKD, per germline. Trimming removed 5 bases from V and 4 bases from J, with 11 bases in between. The DNA of the CDR3 is TGTGCCACCAGTGCCAGATGGGGTTACGAGCAGTACTTC. Encoded protein: CATSARWGYEQYF.

This clonotype has just a few counts. A much larger clone differs from this one at a single base, so this may be a read error. CDR3 coding DNA: TGTGCCAGCAGCTTAGATACTAGCGGGGGGGTCCCAGATACGCAGTATTTT. It encodes CASSLDTSGGVPDTQYF. The V and J genes are TRBV11-1 and TRBJ2-3, with 13 bases lining up with TRBD2. Trimming took 1 base from V and 4 from J; bases not matched to a gene: 5. The CDR3 is 17 amino acids. Germline values: CDR1 SGHAT, CDR2 FQDESV (reference sequence).

This clonotype was observed at least ten times. The chain uses TRBV20-1 and TRBJ2-5; tentatively, D is TRBD2 (5 bases). CDR3 length equals 12 residues. V lost 6 bases to trimming and J lost 4 bases, with 12 bases between them. Germline CDR1 DFQATT, CDR2 SNEGSKA (reference sequence). In DNA form, the CDR3 reads TGCAGTGCCGGGGTTTTGGGAGAGACCCAGTACTTC. Encoded protein: CSAGVLGETQYF.

This clonotype was detected only a few times. V is TRBV28 and J is TRBJ1-1; 7 nucleotides align to TRBD1. Per germline, CDR1 MDHEN and CDR2 SYDVKM. J gave up 0 bases and V 2 bases, and 6 bases lay outside the gene matches. The CDR3 contains 16 residues. The CDR3 coding sequence is TGTGCCAGCAGTTTAAACAGGGGATCTCTGAACACTGAAGCTTTCTTT. Its protein is CASSLNRGSLNTEAFF.

This clonotype was recorded at least ten times. The V gene is TRBV4-1, the J gene TRBJ2-7; 8 bases map to TRBD2. The CDR3 has 18 amino acids. Germline V lookup: CDR1 MGHRA, CDR2 YSYEKL. The junction had 14 bases not matched to a gene; V was cut back by 0 bases and J by 4 bases. The CDR3 nucleotides read TGCGCCAGCAGCCAAGAGTGGGGGACTAGTTTCGGGCGTTACGAGCAGTACTTC. Amino acids: CASSQEWGTSFGRYEQYF.

The sample holds many counts of this clonotype. The rearrangement links TRBV27 to TRBJ2-7, with D perhaps assigned TRBD1 or TRBD2 (5 bases each). The germline V gene encodes CDR1 MNHEY and CDR2 SMNVEV (reference sequence). This CDR3 is built from 11 residues. The V end was cut by 8 bases, the J end by 6 bases, with 11 bases between. The CDR3 coding sequence is TGTGCCAGCTCTTGGGGGAGCGAGCAGTACTTC. Translation gives CASSWGSEQYF.

The V and J genes are TRBV12-3 or TRBV12-4 and TRBJ1-1; 10 nucleotides align to TRBD1. Trimming removed 6 bases from V and 3 bases from J; junction bases left unmatched: 10. The CDR3 length is 16 residues. CDR3 sequence reads: CASSYLPGTGDTEAFF. The CDR3 DNA is TGTGCCAGCAGCTACCTCCCCGGGACAGGGGACACTGAAGCTTTCTTT.

This clonotype has ten or more counts. J is TRBJ2-5 and V is TRBV20-1; D gene ambiguous. V shed 4 bases and J shed 5 bases, with 5 bases lying between them. Germline V gene data show CDR1 as DFQATT and CDR2 as SNEGSKA (reference sequence). This CDR3 comprises 10 residues. The CDR3 coding sequence is TGCAGTGCTAACCGGGAGACCCAGTACTTC. It is translated as CSANRETQYF.

This clonotype was found many times. The chain links TRBV9 to TRBJ1-2, with 7 bases lining up with TRBD1. Germline lookup yields CDR1 SGDLS and CDR2 YYNGEE. V lost 2 bases and J lost 7; bases outside the gene matches: 8. The CDR3 spans 14 residues. This CDR3 is CASSVGTEHLGYTF. The CDR3 region has the DNA TGTGCCAGCAGCGTCGGGACAGAGCACCTTGGCTACACCTTC.

This clonotype has a count of ten or more. The chain combines TRBV19 with TRBJ2-7, with a weak D call TRBD2 (6 bases). The CDR3 runs to 15 residues. CDR1 and CDR2 (germline): LNHDA, SQIVND (reference sequence). Trimming took 3 bases from V and 3 from J, leaving 15 bases between them. The CDR3 protein is CASSISSGSGYEQYF. As DNA, the CDR3 is TGTGCCAGTAGTATTAGCTCGGGTAGCGGCTACGAGCAGTACTTC.

This clonotype was seen a handful of times. The chain is built from TRBV5-1 and TRBJ2-2, with TRBD2 identical over 7 bases. V lost 0 bases and J lost 7; bases outside the gene matches: 6. The germline gives CDR1 SGHRS, CDR2 YFSETQ. The CDR3 covers 15 residues. CDR3 sequence: CASSLDAREIGELFF. The CDR3 DNA is TGCGCCAGCAGCTTGGATGCGCGGGAGATCGGGGAGCTGTTTTTT.

This clonotype was seen at least ten times. The rearrangement joins TRBV7-9 to TRBJ2-5; TRBD1 is a possible D gene (6 bases). Germline-derived CDR1 and CDR2 are SEHNR and FQNEAQ (reference sequence). This CDR3 region has 16 residues. V lost 4 bases and J 2 bases, leaving 17 bases between the germline ends. Here the CDR3 reads CASSSPPPGQQETQYF. The DNA for the CDR3 is TGTGCCAGCAGCTCACCGCCACCGGGACAACAAGAGACCCAGTACTTC.

At least ten counts were recorded for this clonotype. The chain joins TRBV10-3 to TRBJ2-5; 9 bases agree with TRBD2. The CDR3 has 12 residues. Germline assignment: CDR1 ENHRY and CDR2 SYGVKD. The V and J ends lost 4 bases and 7 bases, in that order; junction bases with no gene match: 1. CDR3 sequence: CAISARGGTQYF. CDR3 DNA sequence: TGTGCCATCAGTGCGCGGGGGGGGACCCAGTACTTC.

The chain links TRBV27 to TRBJ1-2; 12 positions agree with TRBD1. The CDR3 length is 18 residues. The V gene's germline CDR1 is MNHEY and CDR2 SMNVEV (reference sequence). J gave up 7 bases and V 6 bases, and 18 bases lay outside the gene matches. CDR3 sequence (DNA): TGTGCCAGCAGCATCCTAACGCTGGCGGGACAGGGGGCTGGTGGCTACACCTTC. As protein: CASSILTLAGQGAGGYTF.